Described below is a single T cell receptor beta chain sequence and its context. The record originates from a study of blood T cell repertoires in COVID-19. About the research overall: The United States, Italy and Spain were the sources of the acute and convalescent COVID-19 samples. Nucleic acid was either cDNA or gDNA, and it came from T cells, B-cell-depleted T cells, or PBMCs.

Trimming took 5 bases from V and 5 from J, leaving 12 bases between them. Germline V gives CDR1 SGHNT, CDR2 YENEEA. The CDR3 spans 14 residues. Original processing methods: Reference gene primer amplification yielded estimated nucleated cell counts. The method was immunoSEQ multiplex PCR; TCRdb's version includes in-frame clones alone and lacks a portion of them. The V and J calls and the clone size are those of that table, but D and trimming were determined from the DNA. The sample has 100,000 to 130,000 clones, around four fifths seen once. Sequencing was carried out using peripheral blood. The rearrangement joins TRBV11-3 to TRBJ1-4, with D unresolved. This TCR was recovered from a man in his 70s with acute or convalescent COVID-19. CDR3 nucleotides: TGTGCCAGCAGCCTGAGCGCTAAGAATGAAAAACTGTTTTTT. Translated, it gives CASSLSAKNEKLFF.